The T cell receptor beta chain under discussion was sequenced for a study of blood T cell repertoires in COVID-19. Looking at the study overall: Some COVID-19 samples were acute and others convalescent; all came from the United States, Italy and Spain. Nucleic acid was either cDNA or gDNA, and it came from T cells, B-cell-depleted T cells, or PBMCs.

In the source study's methods: By means of reference gene primer amplification, nucleated cell counts were estimated. Sequenced by immunoSEQ multiplex PCR; TCRdb stores in-frame clones only, minus some. Clone size and V and J calls were adopted from that table, with D and trimming inferred from the DNA. Here the sample spans 55,000 to 65,000 clones, approximately 92% being singletons. The germline V gene has CDR1 SGHVS and CDR2 FNYEAQ. CDR3 length equals 16 residues. V was clipped by 5 bases and J by 4 bases; unmatched bases: 13. This sequence originates from a woman older than 75 with active COVID-19. Sequenced material: peripheral blood. V usage is TRBV7-6 and J usage is TRBJ1-2; 7 bases line up with TRBD1. The DNA of the CDR3 is TGTGCCAGCAGCCGCGGGCTGCACAGGGGTAGCTATGGCTACACCTTC. Protein: CASSRGLHRGSYGYTF.